This TCR beta chain was identified in a study of cytomegalovirus exposure and HLA in healthy donors. PCR amplification relied on 60 Vbeta primers (plus 13 Jbeta primers). The method was immunoSEQ multiplex PCR; TCRdb's version includes in-frame clones alone and lacks a portion of them. The profile shows under 200,000 clones, roughly 85% of them singletons. This CDR3 spans 15 amino acids. Germline lookup yields CDR1 LNHDA and CDR2 SQIVND (reference sequence). V gave up 5 bases and J gave up 4 bases; unmatched junction bases: 8. Input material: PBMCs. The sequence was collected from a woman under 30 in good health and CMV-seronegative. V usage is TRBV19 and J usage is TRBJ1-2; 9 bases agree with TRBD1. The CDR3 is CASSLNRGQSYGYTF. In DNA, the CDR3 is TGTGCCAGTAGTCTTAACAGGGGGCAGTCCTATGGCTACACCTTC.